These 8 T cell receptor beta chains originate from one sample sequenced in a study of patients and donors after allogeneic stem cell transplantation. Via MiXCR, TCRdb re-called the RT-PCR reads, giving one row per CDR3 protein. The data show about 160,000 distinct CDR3 sequences, around 28% seen once. Sequencing was done on a sample of blood, either unsorted or a sorted T cell fraction (not recorded which). The receptor source for this set is a human donor who was either an allogeneic HSCT recipient or a stem cell or donor lymphocyte infusion donor (not recorded which). It is not recorded whose cells these are; they may come from a transplant donor.

This chain's CDR3 is CATSDLWPGGKAYEQYF. The CDR3 nucleotides are TGTGCCACCAGTGATTTGTGGCCGGGAGGGAAAGCCTACGAGCAGTACTTC. The chain links TRBV24-1 to TRBJ2-7, with 8 bases that match TRBD2. J gave up 2 bases and V 0 bases, and 8 bases lay outside the gene matches. The CDR3 is made up of 17 amino acids. Germline CDR1 and CDR2: KGHDR and SFDVKD.

The chain joins TRBV27 to TRBJ2-7; no definite D call. V was clipped by 4 bases and J by 0 bases, with 10 bases between them. From germline, CDR1 is MNHEY and CDR2 SMNVEV (reference sequence). The CDR3 loop spans 14 amino acids. The CDR3 region is CASSSQPRSYEQYF. CDR3 coding DNA: TGTGCCAGCAGTTCACAACCCCGCTCCTACGAGCAGTACTTC.

J is TRBJ2-2 and V is TRBV24-1, with 8 bases lining up with TRBD1. V was clipped by 2 bases and J by 1 base; unmatched bases: 11. The V gene's germline CDR1 is KGHDR and CDR2 SFDVKD. The CDR3 runs 19 residues. CDR3 DNA sequence: TGTGCCACCAGTGATTATTGGGACAGGAGCTTAGTGAACACCGGGGAGCTGTTTTTT. Protein sequence: CATSDYWDRSLVNTGELFF.

The rearrangement joins TRBV20-1 to TRBJ2-1; D assignment may be TRBD1 or TRBD2 (6 bases each). Germline V gives CDR1 DFQATT, CDR2 SNEGSKA (reference sequence). The CDR3 runs 16 residues. Trimming removed 1 base from V and 2 bases from J, with 15 bases in between. Here the CDR3 reads CSARGTLGGAYNEQFF. CDR3 DNA sequence: TGCAGTGCTAGAGGCACCTTGGGGGGCGCCTACAATGAGCAGTTCTTC.

The J gene is TRBJ1-2, the V gene TRBV28, with 9 bases identical to TRBD1. The CDR3 extends over 16 amino acids. Germline values: CDR1 MDHEN, CDR2 SYDVKM. V was clipped by 1 base and J by 8 bases; unmatched bases: 11. CDR3 amino acids: CASSLYPGQGIEGYTF. CDR3 coding DNA: TGTGCCAGCAGTTTATACCCGGGACAGGGAATTGAAGGCTACACCTTC.

V usage is TRBV25-1 and J usage is TRBJ2-2; D not resolved. The CDR3 length is 14 residues. Germline values: CDR1 MGHDK, CDR2 SYGVNS. The V end was cut by 0 bases, the J end by 4 bases, with 6 bases between. CDR3: CASSEYGFTGELFF. The CDR3 DNA is TGTGCCAGCAGTGAATACGGATTCACCGGGGAGCTGTTTTTT.

CDR3 nucleotides: TGTGCCATCAGTGTCGTTTTCGGGGGGGGCACTGAAGCTTTCTTT. Its translation is CAISVVFGGGTEAFF. This chain connects TRBV10-3 to TRBJ1-1; D is perhaps TRBD1 (5 bases). The CDR3 spans 15 residues. Per the germline V gene, CDR1 is ENHRY and CDR2 is SYGVKD. The V end lost 4 bases, the J end lost 4 bases, and 16 bases lay between the germline ends.

This clonotype turned up a few times. V usage is TRBV25-1 and J usage is TRBJ2-7; 8 bases align to TRBD1. CDR3 size: 13 residues. With V trimmed by 6 bases and J by 3 bases, 4 bases remained unmatched. Per germline, CDR1 MGHDK and CDR2 SYGVNS. This chain's CDR3 is CASRTGEFYEQYF. In DNA form, the CDR3 reads TGTGCCAGCAGGACAGGGGAGTTCTACGAGCAGTACTTC.